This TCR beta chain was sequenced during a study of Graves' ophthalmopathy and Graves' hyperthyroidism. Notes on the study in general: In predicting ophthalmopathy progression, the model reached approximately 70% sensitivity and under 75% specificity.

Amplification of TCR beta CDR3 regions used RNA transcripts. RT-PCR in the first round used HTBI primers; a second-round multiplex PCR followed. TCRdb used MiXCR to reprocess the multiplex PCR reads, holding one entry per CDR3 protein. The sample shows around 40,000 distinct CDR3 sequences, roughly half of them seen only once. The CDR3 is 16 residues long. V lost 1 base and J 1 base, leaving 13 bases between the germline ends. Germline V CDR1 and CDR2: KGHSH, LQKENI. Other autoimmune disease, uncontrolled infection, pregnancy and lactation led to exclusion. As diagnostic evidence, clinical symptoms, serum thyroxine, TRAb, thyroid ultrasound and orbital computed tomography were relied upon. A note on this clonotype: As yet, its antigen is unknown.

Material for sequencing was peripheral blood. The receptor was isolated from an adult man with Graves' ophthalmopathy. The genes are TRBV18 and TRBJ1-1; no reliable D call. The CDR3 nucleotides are TGTGCCAGCTCACCACGTCGCTGGTCTCAGAACACTGAAGCTTTCTTT. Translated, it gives CASSPRRWSQNTEAFF.